These 13 T cell receptor beta chains were all obtained from the same sample, sequenced in a study of technical replicates of blood from a handful of donors. Method: immunoSEQ multiplex PCR; TCRdb's copy keeps in-frame clones and lacks some. The table shows roughly 45,000 clones, with 80% to 95% occurring only once. Sequencing was done on a sample of PBMCs. The receptors originated from a human donor in good health. Some clones in this sample may be carry-over from other donors' samples.

This clone has a single count. The chain employs TRBV18 and TRBJ1-2; 8 bases agree with TRBD1. The CDR3 covers 14 residues. Trimming cost V 3 bases and J 4 bases; bases outside gene matches: 4. Germline-derived CDR1 and CDR2 are KGHSH and LQKENI. The CDR3 spells CASSPDRVSYGYTF. The CDR3 DNA reads TGTGCCAGCTCACCGGACAGGGTCTCCTATGGCTACACCTTC.

The chain is built from TRBV30 and TRBJ2-3, with D possibly matching TRBD1 (6 bases). V was shortened by 5 bases and J by 1 base, with 13 bases between the two germline ends. CDR3 size: 14 residues. Germline lookup yields CDR1 GTSNPN and CDR2 SVGIG (reference sequence). CDR3 protein: CAWQGNEGTDTQYF. CDR3 nucleotide sequence: TGTGCCTGGCAGGGGAACGAGGGCACAGATACGCAGTATTTT.

The chain carries TRBV9 and TRBJ2-3, with 9 bases aligning to TRBD2. Germline CDR1 reads SGDLS; CDR2 reads YYNGEE. The CDR3 runs to 18 residues. V gave up 4 bases and J gave up 3 bases; unmatched junction bases: 15. Written as DNA, the CDR3 is TGTGCCAGCAGCACTGGGGAGGGCGGGAGGGCCCGAACAGATACGCAGTATTTT. It encodes CASSTGEGGRARTDTQYF.

The chain uses TRBV4-3 and TRBJ2-5; 8 bases agree with TRBD1. The CDR3 loop spans 16 amino acids. The J segment lost 5 bases and the V segment lost 0 bases, leaving 8 bases of the junction unmatched. Germline assignment: CDR1 LGHNA and CDR2 YSLEER. The chain's CDR3 is CASSQDPQGAWETQYF. The CDR3 DNA reads TGCGCCAGCAGCCAAGATCCCCAGGGGGCGTGGGAGACCCAGTACTTC.

The chain couples TRBV4-3 to TRBJ2-5; 11 positions agree with TRBD2. CDR1 and CDR2 from the germline V gene are LGHNA and YSLEER. The CDR3 length is 16 residues. V lost 3 bases, J lost 4 bases, and 7 bases stayed unmatched. The CDR3 region is CASSQLAGGPSETQYF. The CDR3, as DNA: TGCGCCAGCAGCCAGTTAGCGGGAGGGCCCTCAGAGACCCAGTACTTC.

The chain uses TRBV7-9 and TRBJ2-1; 11 bases agree with TRBD2. Germline V gene sequence: CDR1 SEHNR, CDR2 FQNEAQ (reference sequence). This CDR3 is built from 17 residues. V lost 1 base, J lost 6 bases, and 8 bases stayed unmatched. The CDR3 coding sequence is TGTGCCAGCAGCTTAGACTTAGCGGGAGGGCTCGGCAATGAGCAGTTCTTC. This encodes CASSLDLAGGLGNEQFF.

This rearrangement joins TRBV5-1 to TRBJ2-3, with TRBD1 matching 10 bases. Germline V CDR1 and CDR2: SGHRS, YFSETQ. CDR3 size: 16 residues. V lost 3 bases and J lost 0; bases outside the gene matches: 4. CDR3 DNA sequence: TGCGCCAGCAGCTCGCTGGGACAGGGGAGCACAGATACGCAGTATTTT. Its protein is CASSSLGQGSTDTQYF.

The CDR3 reads CASSHFQGYYGYTF. In DNA form, the CDR3 reads TGTGCCAGCAGCCATTTCCAGGGTTACTATGGCTACACCTTC. The chain recombines TRBV14 with TRBJ1-2, with D possibly matching TRBD1 (5 bases). V lost 3 bases to trimming and J lost 3 bases, with 11 bases between them. Looked up from germline, CDR1 is SGHDN and CDR2 is FVKESK. The CDR3 has 14 amino acids.

This sequence joins TRBV10-1 and TRBJ1-6, with a tentative D call TRBD1 (6 bases). The germline CDR1 and CDR2 sequences are WNHNN and SYGVQD (reference sequence). V lost 8 bases, J lost 7 bases, and 15 bases lay in between. The CDR3 extends over 14 amino acids. CDR3 sequence: CASVQGMGNSPLHF. CDR3 DNA: TGCGCCAGCGTCCAGGGGATGGGGAATTCACCCCTCCACTTT.

The sample holds one count of this clone. The gene calls are TRBV7-9 and TRBJ2-7; D is uncertain. The CDR3 length is 15 residues. Trimming took 0 bases from V and 2 from J, leaving 11 bases between them. Germline V lookup: CDR1 SEHNR, CDR2 FQNEAQ (reference sequence). The CDR3 region has the DNA TGTGCCAGCAGCTTAGCGGCAGGTCATACCTACGAGCAGTACTTC. Amino acid sequence: CASSLAAGHTYEQYF. The full variable domain, with the rest looked up from reference TRBV7-9 and TRBJ2-7, is DTGVSQNPRHKITKRGQNVTFRCDPISEHNRLYWYRQTLGQGPEFLTYFQNEAQLEKSRLLSDRFSAERPKGSFSTLEIQRTEQGDSAMYLCASSLAAGHTYEQYFGPGTRLTVT.

For the CDR3, the DNA is TGCGCCAGCAGCTACCTCTCAGGGGACCACACAGATACGCAGTATTTT. This codes for CASSYLSGDHTDTQYF. The chain carries TRBV4-3 and TRBJ2-3; tentatively, D is TRBD1 (6 bases). Per germline, CDR1 LGHNA and CDR2 YSLEER. There are 16 residues in the CDR3. Between the trimmed V and J ends, which lost 5 bases and 2 bases, there was a span of 17 bases.

The chain links TRBV7-2 to TRBJ2-1; 7 bases agree with TRBD1. J gave up 7 bases and V 5 bases, and 2 bases lay outside the gene matches. CDR1 and CDR2 from the germline V gene are SGHTA and FQGNSA. This CDR3 comprises 12 residues. The DNA for the CDR3 is TGTGCCAGCAGCCCGACAGGGAATGAGCAGTTCTTC. Amino acid sequence: CASSPTGNEQFF.

The CDR3 DNA sequence: TGCGCCAGCAGCCCAAGCCCGGGACAGGGGGAATATGGCTACACCTTC. The encoded protein is CASSPSPGQGEYGYTF. The chain carries TRBV5-1 and TRBJ1-2, with TRBD1 matching over 11 bases. Germline CDR1 reads SGHRS; CDR2 reads YFSETQ. The CDR3 totals 16 residues. With 4 bases clipped from V and 5 bases from J, the junction kept 10 bases outside the gene matches.